Below, 27 T cell receptor beta chains from the same sample are listed, as sequenced in a study of cytotoxic CD8 clonotypes in ibrutinib-treated CLL. TCRdb's table, derived via immunoSEQ multiplex PCR, lists solely in-frame clones and lacks some. This table holds over 250,000 clones, 76% found once. The sequences come from PBMCs, collected at disease progression, from a patient treated with ibrutinib. The receptor set was obtained from a human donor with chronic lymphocytic leukemia.

The rearrangement uses TRBV6-1 and TRBJ1-5; D is undetermined. Trimming left V 2 bases short and J 8 bases short, with 7 bases between. Germline CDR1 reads MNHNS; CDR2 reads SASEGT. The CDR3 consists of 12 residues. CDR3 in amino acids: CASSERREPQHF. The CDR3 DNA sequence: TGTGCCAGCAGTGAACGGCGGGAGCCCCAGCATTTT.

This clone was counted only a few times. This chain joins TRBV27 and TRBJ2-7, with D perhaps given as TRBD1 or TRBD2 (6 bases each). Deletions cut 2 bases from V and 3 bases from J, with 11 bases between. This CDR3 has 14 amino acids. From germline, CDR1 is MNHEY and CDR2 SMNVEV (reference sequence). The CDR3 is CASSLRGAHYEQYF. In DNA, the CDR3 is TGTGCCAGCAGTTTAAGGGGGGCGCACTACGAGCAGTACTTC.

The gene calls are TRBV27 and TRBJ2-5; no clear D. Between the trimmed V and J ends, which lost 4 bases and 5 bases, there was a span of 23 bases. This CDR3 contains 17 residues. Looked up from germline, CDR1 is MNHEY and CDR2 is SMNVEV (reference sequence). The CDR3 sequence: CASSSILSARSGETQYF. CDR3 DNA sequence: TGTGCCAGCAGTTCTATCTTGTCGGCTCGGTCCGGGGAGACCCAGTACTTC.

This rearrangement joins TRBV10-2 to TRBJ2-7; no clear D gene. CDR1 is WSHSY and CDR2 is SAAADI in the germline V gene. The CDR3 length is 14 residues. V was trimmed by 2 bases and J by 0 bases, leaving 8 bases between them. CDR3 protein: CASSEGQDSYEQYF. CDR3 nucleotide sequence: TGCGCCAGCAGTGAGGGTCAGGACTCCTACGAGCAGTACTTC.

V gene TRBV4-3 combines with J gene TRBJ1-1; 9 bases align to TRBD1. Germline V gene lookup returns CDR1 LGHNA and CDR2 YSLEER. V gave up 2 bases and J gave up 2 bases; unmatched junction bases: 3. The length of the CDR3 is 15 residues. Here the CDR3 reads CASSQSGQGNTEAFF. In DNA, the CDR3 is TGCGCCAGCAGCCAATCGGGACAGGGCAACACTGAAGCTTTCTTT.

The chain recombines TRBV2 with TRBJ2-7; 9 nucleotides agree with TRBD1. The CDR3 is 15 residues long. CDR1 is SNHLY, CDR2 FYNNEI, per germline. Trimming took 6 bases from V and 0 from J; bases not matched to a gene: 6. The CDR3 here is CASSAGQGNSYEQYF. In DNA, the CDR3 is TGTGCCAGCAGCGCGGGACAGGGAAACTCCTACGAGCAGTACTTC.

The V and J genes are TRBV5-1 and TRBJ1-3, with TRBD1 matching 11 bases. There are 15 residues in the CDR3. Germline V gene sequence: CDR1 SGHRS, CDR2 YFSETQ. The V gene end was trimmed by 0 bases and the J gene end by 9 bases; junction bases not matched to a gene: 5. CDR3 residues: CASSLGPGQGVTIYF. CDR3 DNA sequence: TGCGCCAGCAGCTTGGGACCGGGACAGGGGGTCACCATATATTTT.

The chain has TRBV19 and TRBJ2-3, with 7 bases aligning to TRBD1. The CDR3 has 14 residues. The J segment lost 1 base and the V segment lost 7 bases, leaving 5 bases of the junction unmatched. The germline V gene has CDR1 LNHDA and CDR2 SQIVND (reference sequence). CDR3 nucleotides: TGTGCCAGTAAGACAGGGTTCGGCACAGATACGCAGTATTTT. Its translation: CASKTGFGTDTQYF.

The chain recombines TRBV27 with TRBJ2-4; 12 bases map to TRBD1. Germline V CDR1 and CDR2: MNHEY, SMNVEV (reference sequence). This CDR3 comprises 21 residues. V gave up 2 bases and J gave up 0 bases; unmatched junction bases: 14. As DNA, the CDR3 is TGTGCCAGCAGTTTAAGGATCAGGGACAGGGGGCCCCGGCTAGCCAAAAACATTCAGTACTTC. Its translation is CASSLRIRDRGPRLAKNIQYF.

This clone has just a few counts. The chain joins TRBV11-2 to TRBJ1-4; no firm D call. This CDR3 has 16 amino acids. Looked up from germline, CDR1 is SGHAT and CDR2 is FQNNGV. V lost 1 base and J 0 bases, leaving 9 bases between the germline ends. CDR3 amino acids: CASSLVALPTNEKLFF. The CDR3 DNA reads as TGTGCCAGCAGCTTAGTCGCGCTACCAACTAATGAAAAACTGTTTTTT.

CDR3 DNA sequence: TGTGCCAGCAGTGAATCGACGAGCTCTGGAAACACCATATATTTT. Its translation is CASSESTSSGNTIYF. The gene calls are TRBV6-1 and TRBJ1-3; D is undetermined. Germline-derived CDR1 and CDR2 are MNHNS and SASEGT. The germline V and J ends were trimmed by 2 bases and 0 bases, with 8 bases remaining between them. CDR3 length equals 15 residues.

The chain recombines TRBV9 with TRBJ2-7, with D possibly TRBD2 on 6 matching bases. Per the germline V gene, CDR1 is SGDLS and CDR2 is YYNGEE. CDR3 length: 18 amino acids. V gave up 7 bases and J gave up 7 bases, with 33 bases separating them. The CDR3 reads CASSPFSGPTLAVDEQYF. The CDR3 nucleotides read TGTGCCAGCTCCCCCTTCTCGGGACCGACCTTAGCGGTAGATGAGCAGTACTTC.

Note on this clone: The same CDR3 also results from other DNA sequences found in this sample. J is TRBJ1-5 and V is TRBV6-5; D call uncertain. Trimming pared 8 bases from V and 0 bases from J, leaving 14 bases between. Germline values: CDR1 MNHEY, CDR2 SVGAGI. The CDR3 runs to 15 residues. CDR3 protein: CASRREGDSNQPQHF. The CDR3 DNA is TGTGCCAGCCGCCGAGAGGGAGATAGCAATCAGCCCCAGCATTTT.

This clone was picked up a small number of times. The V call is TRBV18, the J call TRBJ1-4; a weak D match, TRBD1 (5 bases). Germline assignment: CDR1 KGHSH and CDR2 LQKENI. The CDR3 contains 14 residues. V was shortened by 1 base and J by 8 bases, with 11 bases between the two germline ends. The CDR3 loop is CASSPRRDYEKLFF. The CDR3 bases are TGTGCCAGCTCACCACGCAGGGATTACGAAAAACTGTTTTTT. Drawing the rest from reference TRBV18 and TRBJ1-4, the complete variable domain is NAGVMQNPRHLVRRRGQEARLRCSPMKGHSHVYWYRQLPEEGLKFMVYLQKENIIDESGMPKERFSAEFPKEGPSILRIQQVVRGDSAAYFCASSPRRDYEKLFFGSGTQLSVL.

The V gene is TRBV7-7, the J gene TRBJ2-3, with D unresolved. The germline CDR1 and CDR2 sequences are SSHAT and FNYEAQ (reference sequence). Between the trimmed V and J ends, which lost 0 bases and 3 bases, there was a span of 7 bases. The CDR3 contains 14 residues. The CDR3: CASSLALNTDTQYF. The DNA for the CDR3 is TGTGCCAGCAGCTTAGCCCTCAATACAGATACGCAGTATTTT.

This chain joins TRBV6-5 and TRBJ1-6; D remains unclear. The CDR3 has 15 residues. The ends were cut back, 2 bases at V and 2 bases at J, with 7 bases in the middle. Germline V gene data show CDR1 as MNHEY and CDR2 as SVGAGI. The CDR3 loop reads CASSYEGTYNSPLHF. CDR3 nucleotides: TGTGCCAGCAGTTACGAAGGGACCTATAATTCACCCCTCCACTTT.

The CDR3: CASNFPLGGSGTDTQYF. DNA of the CDR3: TGTGCCAGCAACTTTCCCTTGGGCGGAAGCGGCACAGATACGCAGTATTTT. The chain carries TRBV7-2 and TRBJ2-3; D call uncertain. Germline CDR1 reads SGHTA; CDR2 reads FQGNSA. Trimming shortened V by 7 bases and J by 1 base, and 21 bases separated the two germline ends. The CDR3 is made up of 17 amino acids.

This sequence joins TRBV9 and TRBJ2-3; D is unclear. Germline loops: CDR1 SGDLS, CDR2 YYNGEE. The CDR3 loop spans 12 amino acids. Trimming took 3 bases from V and 8 from J, leaving 10 bases between them. CDR3 sequence reads: CASSDFIGTQYF. In nucleotides, the CDR3 is TGTGCCAGCAGCGATTTTATCGGTACGCAGTATTTT.

This sequence joins TRBV4-2 and TRBJ2-3; TRBD2 matches 9 bases. V shed 0 bases, J shed 9 bases, and the junction held 10 bases outside the gene matches. The CDR3 contains 16 residues. CDR1 and CDR2 (germline): LGHNA, YNFKEQ. CDR3 loop: CASSQDRGGGARTQYF. CDR3 bases: TGTGCCAGCAGCCAAGATCGGGGCGGGGGGGCCCGGACGCAGTATTTT.

This chain connects TRBV9 to TRBJ1-2, with a tentative D call TRBD1 (5 bases). V lost 3 bases and J 0 bases, leaving 9 bases between the germline ends. The V gene's germline CDR1 is SGDLS and CDR2 YYNGEE. The CDR3 is 14 amino acids. CDR3 bases: TGTGCCAGCAGCGCTCAGACAGCTAACTATGGCTACACCTTC. Its protein is CASSAQTANYGYTF.

The chain couples TRBV27 to TRBJ2-4; 11 nucleotides match TRBD1. V lost 5 bases to trimming and J lost 2 bases; unmatched junction nucleotides: 11. The CDR3 is 18 amino acids. CDR1 is MNHEY, CDR2 SMNVEV, per germline (reference sequence). The CDR3 nucleotides are TGTGCCAGCAGTCCCCGGACAGGGGGCATTCTACCCAAAAACATTCAGTACTTC. Its translation: CASSPRTGGILPKNIQYF.

J is TRBJ2-5 and V is TRBV4-1; 11 nucleotides agree with TRBD2. The V segment lost 3 bases and the J segment 10 bases; nucleotides outside the gene matches: 10. Germline V gives CDR1 MGHRA, CDR2 YSYEKL. CDR3 length: 15 residues. Written as DNA, the CDR3 is TGCGCCAGCAGCCAGCCCTTACTAGCGGGAGAGGTCCAGTACTTC. Protein product: CASSQPLLAGEVQYF.

The rearrangement uses TRBV29-1 and TRBJ2-1; 8 positions agree with TRBD2. This CDR3 is 12 amino acids long. Germline CDR1 and CDR2: SQVTM and ANQGSEA. The trim removed 0 bases at V and 10 bases at J, leaving 2 bases unmatched. The CDR3 reads CSVEERLAEQFF. The CDR3, as DNA: TGCAGCGTTGAAGAGAGACTAGCGGAGCAGTTCTTC.

This sequence joins TRBV28 and TRBJ1-4; the D is unclear. CDR3 length: 14 residues. Per germline, CDR1 MDHEN and CDR2 SYDVKM. V was clipped by 5 bases and J by 8 bases, with 15 bases between them. The chain's CDR3 is CASSGYLGREKLFF. The DNA of the CDR3 is TGTGCCAGCAGTGGATACCTAGGCCGGGAAAAACTGTTTTTT.

The chain has TRBV19 and TRBJ2-3; D gene unclear. The CDR3 loop spans 11 amino acids. V lost 4 bases, J lost 5 bases, and 4 bases lay in between. In germline, CDR1 is LNHDA, CDR2 SQIVND (reference sequence). The CDR3 DNA reads TGTGCCAGTAGTACTGGAGATACGCAGTATTTT. Amino acids: CASSTGDTQYF.

The genes are TRBV29-1 and TRBJ2-3; unclear D gene. The CDR3 has 16 amino acids. Per the germline V gene, CDR1 is SQVTM and CDR2 is ANQGSEA. Trimming removed 3 bases from V and 6 bases from J, with 22 bases in between. The CDR3 DNA follows: TGCAGCGTTGACCTGGGCAGGAGAACATCCGTGGATACGCAGTATTTT. This encodes CSVDLGRRTSVDTQYF.

V usage is TRBV7-9 and J usage is TRBJ2-3, with D hard to call. Trimming removed 5 bases at V and 10 bases at J, with 16 bases between. This CDR3 comprises 13 residues. Germline V lookup: CDR1 SEHNR, CDR2 FQNEAQ (reference sequence). CDR3 region: CASSPGQLVAQYF. For the CDR3, the DNA is TGTGCCAGCAGCCCCGGGCAGCTCGTGGCGCAGTATTTT.